These T cell receptor beta chains were read from a single sample in a study of post-analysis software for immune sequencing data. TCRdb reprocessed the PCR reads with MiXCR, giving one entry per CDR3 protein. The table has roughly 650,000 distinct CDR3 sequences, approximately 59% seen once; the top ten hold approximately 10%. The sample taken for sequencing was blood. The receptors shown here come from a girl aged 2-10 years with multiple sclerosis. Both conserved end residues are part of each CDR3. D genes are given only for firm matches. Size is omitted from some rows. Given values are once, few, many or a class for expanded clones.

D gene,J gene,clone size,V gene,CDR3 protein,CDR3 DNA
.,TRBJ1-1,once,TRBV7-3,CASSLTRDGEAFF,TGTGCCAGCAGCTTAACTAGAGACGGTGAAGCTTTCTTT
.,TRBJ2-2,.,TRBV5-1,CASRTDTRGSGELFF,TGCGCCAGCAGAACCGATACTAGGGGGTCCGGGGAGCTGTTTTTT
.,TRBJ2-7,.,TRBV7-9,CASSPPRGTASSYEQYF,TGTGCCAGCAGCCCCCCGAGAGGGACCGCGAGCTCCTACGAGCAGTACTTC
TRBD2,TRBJ2-5,.,TRBV7-9,CASRRGTSGGAKETQYF,TGTGCCAGCAGACGGGGGACTAGCGGGGGGGCGAAAGAGACCCAGTACTTC
.,TRBJ2-3,.,TRBV2,CASLGWTETSTDTQYF,TGTGCCAGCTTGGGGTGGACAGAAACTAGCACAGATACGCAGTATTTT
.,TRBJ2-6,few,TRBV4-2,CASSQDQSVAGANVLTF,TGTGCCAGCAGCCAAGATCAATCGGTCGCTGGGGCCAACGTCCTGACTTTC
.,TRBJ2-7,.,TRBV7-8,CASSLVSGAVKGEQYF,TGTGCCAGCAGCTTAGTTTCGGGGGCGGTTAAAGGCGAGCAGTACTTC
.,TRBJ2-6,few,TRBV29-1,CSVVGGGGANVLTF,TGCAGCGTTGTAGGTGGTGGTGGGGCCAACGTCCTGACTTTC
TRBD1,TRBJ2-1,.,TRBV12-3/TRBV12-4,CASSPVRDRGYNEQFF,TGTGCCAGCAGTCCAGTGAGAGACAGGGGTTACAATGAGCAGTTCTTC
TRBD2,TRBJ2-1,.,TRBV6-5,CASSPAGVGEQFF,TGTGCCAGCAGTCCAGCGGGAGTCGGGGAGCAGTTCTTC
TRBD1,TRBJ1-2,.,TRBV10-2,CASSPDRAGGYTF,TGCGCCAGCAGTCCCGACAGGGCGGGTGGCTACACCTTC
TRBD1,TRBJ2-7,many,TRBV7-2,CASSPDRGVHEQYF,TGTGCCAGCAGCCCGGACAGGGGAGTCCACGAGCAGTACTTC
.,TRBJ2-7,few,TRBV12-3/TRBV12-4,CASRGLRAYEQYF,TGTGCCAGCAGGGGGTTGCGAGCATACGAGCAGTACTTC
.,TRBJ2-3,.,TRBV7-2,CASSLGQRDTQYF,TGTGCCAGCAGCTTAGGGCAGAGAGATACGCAGTATTTT
TRBD2,TRBJ2-1,once,TRBV20-1,CSARVSGGVSYNEQFF,TGCAGTGCTAGAGTGTCGGGAGGAGTGTCCTACAATGAGCAGTTCTTC
.,TRBJ1-2,.,TRBV28,CASSSPAEGNYGYTF,TGTGCCAGTAGTTCCCCGGCAGAGGGTAACTATGGCTACACCTTC
.,TRBJ2-1,.,TRBV20-1,CSADDSGFRTYNEQFF,TGCAGTGCTGACGACTCCGGCTTTAGGACCTACAATGAGCAGTTCTTC
TRBD1,TRBJ2-1,few,TRBV7-8,CASSTRTGFNEQFF,TGTGCCAGCAGCACGAGGACAGGGTTCAATGAGCAGTTCTTC
.,TRBJ2-3,.,TRBV29-1,CSGSRVDTQYF,TGCAGCGGTTCCAGGGTGGATACGCAGTATTTT
.,TRBJ2-5,.,TRBV11-3,CASSFGNQETQYF,TGTGCCAGCAGCTTCGGCAACCAAGAGACCCAGTACTTC
TRBD2,TRBJ2-5,few,TRBV10-2,CASTGLAGGQETQYF,TGCGCCAGCACTGGACTAGCGGGAGGGCAAGAGACCCAGTACTTC
.,TRBJ2-1,.,TRBV2,CASSNAGQDYYNEQFF,TGTGCCAGCAGTAATGCGGGGCAGGACTACTACAATGAGCAGTTCTTC
.,TRBJ1-1,.,TRBV29-1,CSVTTTENTEAFF,TGCAGCGTTACTACTACCGAGAACACTGAAGCTTTCTTT
TRBD2,TRBJ2-1,.,TRBV11-2,CANSAPSGLAGVNEQFF,TGTGCCAACAGCGCCCCCTCGGGCCTAGCGGGAGTCAATGAGCAGTTCTTC
TRBD1,TRBJ2-7,few,TRBV11-2,CASSPDRGYEQYF,TGTGCCAGCAGCCCGGACAGGGGGTACGAGCAGTACTTC
TRBD1,TRBJ2-3,.,TRBV5-1,CASSTGTGGTDTQYF,TGCGCCAGCAGCACCGGGACAGGGGGGACAGATACGCAGTATTTT
.,TRBJ2-1,.,TRBV6-1,CASSEVGKVGHEQFF,TGTGCCAGCAGTGAAGTTGGGAAGGTAGGACATGAGCAGTTCTTC
TRBD1,TRBJ2-1,once,TRBV6-4,CASSVARSGGNEQFF,TGTGCCAGCAGTGTCGCCCGATCAGGGGGCAATGAGCAGTTCTTC
.,TRBJ2-2,.,TRBV20-1,CSARGSGPDTGELFF,TGCAGTGCTAGAGGCAGCGGGCCCGACACCGGGGAGCTGTTTTTT
TRBD1,TRBJ2-5,few,TRBV7-9,CASSSDRDRAYNEQYF,TGTGCCAGCAGCTCTGACCGGGACAGGGCCTACAATGAGCAGTACTTC
.,TRBJ1-5,.,TRBV6-6,CASSYEGGSNQPQHF,TGTGCCAGCAGTTACGAGGGGGGAAGCAATCAGCCCCAGCATTTT
.,TRBJ2-1,once,TRBV6-2/TRBV6-3,CASSYRGAFNEQFF,TGTGCCAGCAGTTACAGGGGAGCTTTCAATGAGCAGTTCTTC
TRBD2,TRBJ2-1,.,TRBV12-3/TRBV12-4,CASRIAGSHNEQFF,TGTGCCAGCAGAATAGCGGGCTCCCACAATGAGCAGTTCTTC
.,TRBJ2-5,.,TRBV29-1,CSVDSSPETQYF,TGCAGCGTTGACAGTTCCCCGGAGACCCAGTACTTC
.,TRBJ2-1,.,TRBV12-3/TRBV12-4,CASKLGQIQNEQFF,TGTGCCAGCAAACTTGGACAGATTCAAAATGAGCAGTTCTTC
TRBD2,TRBJ2-1,few,TRBV20-1,CSAPGLVGNEQFF,TGCAGTGCCCCGGGACTAGTTGGGAATGAGCAGTTCTTC
.,TRBJ2-7,.,TRBV4-3,CASSQGSLSERSYEQYF,TGCGCCAGCAGCCAAGGGTCCCTTAGCGAGAGATCCTACGAGCAGTACTTC
.,TRBJ2-5,.,TRBV5-1,CASSLLGARETQYF,TGCGCCAGCAGCTTGTTGGGGGCTCGGGAGACCCAGTACTTC
.,TRBJ1-5,once,TRBV7-2,CASSLAPWSDQPQHF,TGTGCCAGCAGCTTAGCCCCTTGGAGCGATCAGCCCCAGCATTTT